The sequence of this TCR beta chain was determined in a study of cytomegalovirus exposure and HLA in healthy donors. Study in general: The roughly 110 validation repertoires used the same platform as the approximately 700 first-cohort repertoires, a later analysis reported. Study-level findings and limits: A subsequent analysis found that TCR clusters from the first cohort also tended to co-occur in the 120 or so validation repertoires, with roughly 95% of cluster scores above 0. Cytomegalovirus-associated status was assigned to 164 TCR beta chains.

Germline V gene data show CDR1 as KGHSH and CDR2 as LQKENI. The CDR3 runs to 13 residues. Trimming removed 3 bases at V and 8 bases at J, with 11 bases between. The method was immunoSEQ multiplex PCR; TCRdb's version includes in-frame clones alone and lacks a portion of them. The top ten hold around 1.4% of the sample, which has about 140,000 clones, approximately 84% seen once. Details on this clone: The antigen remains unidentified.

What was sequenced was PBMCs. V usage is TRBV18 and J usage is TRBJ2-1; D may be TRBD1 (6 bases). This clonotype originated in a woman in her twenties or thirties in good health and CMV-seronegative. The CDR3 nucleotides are TGTGCCAGCTCACCTTACAGGGTCCATGAGCAGTTCTTC. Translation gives CASSPYRVHEQFF.